This TCR beta chain was captured in a study of T cells in localized non-small cell lung cancer. Study results and caveats: Of the tissues analyzed, uninvolved adjacent lung showed maximal T cell clonality, greater than tumor. Blood T cell density predicted longer survival; adjacent-lung clonality, shorter.

The data were produced by immunoSEQ multiplex PCR, yet TCRdb's version contains in-frame clones alone and is incomplete. The sample has some 50,000 clones, around nine tenths seen once. This clone turned up a few times. Its cognate antigen is unknown. The sample contains more than one DNA sequence encoding this CDR3. The V gene end was trimmed by 4 bases and the J gene end by 7 bases; junction bases not matched to a gene: 5. The CDR3 length is 13 residues. CDR1 is KGHSH and CDR2 is LQKENI in the germline V gene. This TCR was sampled from a female donor with stage II lung adenocarcinoma. The input for sequencing was PBMCs, taken before any cancer treatment. The V gene is TRBV18, the J gene TRBJ1-1, with TRBD1 matching over 8 bases. CDR3 residues: CASSRGTGGEAFF. In DNA, the CDR3 is TGTGCCAGCTCACGAGGGACAGGCGGTGAAGCTTTCTTT.